This TCR beta chain emerged from a study of cytomegalovirus exposure and HLA in healthy donors. Findings and limits, study-wide: An Asian-associated ancestry cluster reportedly showed fewer N-insertions than the approximately 690-donor mean in a later analysis. Among immune exposure information, only CMV serostatus was available. Later analysis placed DRB1 highest and HLA-C lowest in TCR association rates, which differed by HLA locus.

For this clone: Its antigen is still unknown.

Germline loops: CDR1 SNHLY, CDR2 FYNNEI. V shed 5 bases and J 7 bases; nucleotides not matched to a gene: 5. This CDR3 spans 13 amino acids. PCR was performed using 60 Vbeta and 13 Jbeta primers. The repertoire was sequenced with immunoSEQ multiplex PCR; TCRdb's copy has only in-frame clones and lacks some. The profile shows more than 150,000 clones, roughly 87% of them singletons. This sequence was found in a man in his forties or fifties in good health and CMV-seronegative. The sample taken for sequencing was PBMCs. The rearrangement joins TRBV2 to TRBJ2-1; TRBD2 agrees at 7 bases. DNA for the CDR3: TGTGCCAGCAGTCTAAACGGGGGGAATGAGCAGTTCTTC. Protein product: CASSLNGGNEQFF.